The T cell receptor (beta chain) described here comes from a study of blood T cells in healthy people across ages. The CDR3 is 12 amino acids. V lost 7 bases to trimming and J lost 13 bases; unmatched junction nucleotides: 10. A second about 6 to 12 cycle PCR used barcoded and J-beta primers. No fewer than 2.5 million CDR3-containing paired-end reads came from each sample. TCRdb re-derived calls from the 5' RACE reads in MiXCR, one entry per CDR3 protein. The sample shows over 1,500,000 distinct CDR3 sequences, approximately 40% of them seen only once. Each sample provided at least 6 micrograms of extracted total RNA. Whole-study results and caveats: Across samples, TCR beta diversity tracked strongly with naive T cell percentage.

In its sample, this clonotype was seen a few times. Antigen unknown. The V call is TRBV12-3 or TRBV12-4, the J call TRBJ2-4, with TRBD1 matching 7 bases. The sample was blood. This clonotype was obtained from a human donor in good health. CDR3 residues: CASTGTVEEQYF. DNA of the CDR3: TGTGCCAGCACCGGGACAGTGGAAGAGCAGTACTTC.